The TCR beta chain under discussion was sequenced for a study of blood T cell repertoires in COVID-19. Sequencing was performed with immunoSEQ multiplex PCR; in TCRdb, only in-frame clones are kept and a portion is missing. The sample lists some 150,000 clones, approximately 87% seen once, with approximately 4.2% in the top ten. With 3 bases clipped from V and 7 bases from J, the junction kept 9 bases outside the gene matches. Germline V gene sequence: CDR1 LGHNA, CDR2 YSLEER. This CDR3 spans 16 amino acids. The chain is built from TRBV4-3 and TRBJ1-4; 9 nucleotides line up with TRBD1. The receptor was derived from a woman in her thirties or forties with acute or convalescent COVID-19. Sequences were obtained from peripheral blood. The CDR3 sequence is CASSQEPGQGSEKLFF. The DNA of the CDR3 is TGCGCCAGCAGCCAGGAACCGGGACAGGGCTCTGAAAAACTGTTTTTT.